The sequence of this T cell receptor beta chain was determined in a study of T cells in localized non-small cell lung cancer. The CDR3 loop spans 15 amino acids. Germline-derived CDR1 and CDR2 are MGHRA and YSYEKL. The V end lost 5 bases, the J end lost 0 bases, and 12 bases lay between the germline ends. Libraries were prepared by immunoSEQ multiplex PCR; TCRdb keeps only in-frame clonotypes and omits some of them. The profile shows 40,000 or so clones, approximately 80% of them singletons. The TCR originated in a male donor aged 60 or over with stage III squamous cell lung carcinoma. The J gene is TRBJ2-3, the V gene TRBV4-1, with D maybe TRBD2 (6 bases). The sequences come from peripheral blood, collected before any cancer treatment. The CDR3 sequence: CASSARLGSTDTQYF. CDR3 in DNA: TGCGCCAGCAGCGCCCGACTAGGTAGCACAGATACGCAGTATTTT.